These 8 T cell receptor beta chains were all obtained from the same sample, sequenced in a study of T cell responses to AZD1222 COVID-19 vaccine. The assay was immunoSEQ multiplex PCR, and TCRdb's table has in-frame clones only and misses some. The data contain under 150,000 clones, under 95% of them singletons. Specimen: peripheral blood, collected on day 0 of MenACWY control vaccination. Every receptor here comes from an adult in good health.

CDR3 DNA: TGTGCCAGCAGCTTGGCCGGACAGGGGGCCGACTATGGCTACACCTTC. Translated, it gives CASSLAGQGADYGYTF. This sequence joins TRBV5-6 and TRBJ1-2; 11 bases match TRBD1. The CDR3 covers 16 residues. Germline-derived CDR1 and CDR2 are SGHDT and YYEEEE. Trimming removed 0 bases from V and 3 bases from J; junction bases left unmatched: 4. Together with reference TRBV5-6 and TRBJ1-2, the CDR3 gives the full variable domain: DAGVTQSPTHLIKTRGQQVTLRCSPKSGHDTVSWYQQALGQGPQFIFQYYEEEERQRGNFPDRFSGHQFPNYSSELNVNALLLGDSALYLCASSLAGQGADYGYTFGSGTRLTVV.

The genes are TRBV18 and TRBJ1-2; D not resolved. The CDR3 is 11 residues long. V was pared by 6 bases and J by 4 bases, with 6 bases between. CDR1 is KGHSH, CDR2 LQKENI, per germline. CDR3 in amino acids: CASSYTYGYTF. CDR3 nucleotide sequence: TGTGCCAGCTCTTACACCTATGGCTACACCTTC.

The DNA for the CDR3 is TGCGCCAGCAGACTCGACATAGATGGTGAAAAACTGTTTTTT. Encoded protein: CASRLDIDGEKLFF. The chain recombines TRBV10-1 with TRBJ1-4; D unclear. Germline V lookup: CDR1 WNHNN, CDR2 SYGVQD (reference sequence). The CDR3 has 14 residues. With 6 bases removed from V and 7 bases from J, the gap between germline ends came to 15 bases.

This clone has a single count. The rearrangement joins TRBV28 to TRBJ1-5; possibly TRBD1 for D (5 bases). V was pared by 5 bases and J by 6 bases, with 20 bases between. Germline V CDR1 and CDR2: MDHEN, SYDVKM. The CDR3 extends over 16 amino acids. The CDR3 coding sequence is TGTGCCAGCAGTCCGTGGGGCAGGGAGGTAAGTCAGCCCCAGCATTTT. Translating it yields CASSPWGREVSQPQHF.

This clone appeared once. The V and J genes are TRBV19 and TRBJ1-1, with TRBD1 matching 7 bases. Germline V gene sequence: CDR1 LNHDA, CDR2 SQIVND (reference sequence). This CDR3 is built from 15 residues. Germline trimming cut 3 bases from V and 1 base from J; bases unmatched to any gene: 5. Written as DNA, the CDR3 is TGTGCCAGTAGTATCTCGAACAGGGGGAACACTGAAGCTTTCTTT. It codes for CASSISNRGNTEAFF.

This clone appeared a few times. This sequence joins TRBV5-4 and TRBJ1-1; no clear D gene. V gave up 1 base and J gave up 7 bases, with 8 bases separating them. Germline V gene data show CDR1 as SGHNT and CDR2 as YYREEE (reference sequence). The CDR3 sequence is 12 residues long. CDR3: CASSLTDREAFF. The CDR3 DNA is TGTGCCAGCAGCTTGACAGATCGTGAAGCTTTCTTT.

This chain links TRBV19 with TRBJ1-1; 9 bases map to TRBD1. Trimming at V came to 8 bases and at J to 5 bases, leaving 6 bases not matched to a gene. Germline V gene sequence: CDR1 LNHDA, CDR2 SQIVND (reference sequence). There are 13 residues in the CDR3. For the CDR3, the DNA is TGTGCCAGTCAGACAGGGGGAAATACTGAAGCTTTCTTT. As protein: CASQTGGNTEAFF.

V is TRBV18 and J is TRBJ2-3; the match to TRBD1 covers 10 bases. After removal of 3 bases from V and 4 bases from J, the junction contained 1 base not matched to a gene. Germline CDR1 KGHSH, CDR2 LQKENI. The CDR3 sequence is 14 residues long. CDR3 amino acids: CASSPTGGSDTQYF. The CDR3 DNA reads TGTGCCAGCTCACCGACAGGGGGCTCAGATACGCAGTATTTT.